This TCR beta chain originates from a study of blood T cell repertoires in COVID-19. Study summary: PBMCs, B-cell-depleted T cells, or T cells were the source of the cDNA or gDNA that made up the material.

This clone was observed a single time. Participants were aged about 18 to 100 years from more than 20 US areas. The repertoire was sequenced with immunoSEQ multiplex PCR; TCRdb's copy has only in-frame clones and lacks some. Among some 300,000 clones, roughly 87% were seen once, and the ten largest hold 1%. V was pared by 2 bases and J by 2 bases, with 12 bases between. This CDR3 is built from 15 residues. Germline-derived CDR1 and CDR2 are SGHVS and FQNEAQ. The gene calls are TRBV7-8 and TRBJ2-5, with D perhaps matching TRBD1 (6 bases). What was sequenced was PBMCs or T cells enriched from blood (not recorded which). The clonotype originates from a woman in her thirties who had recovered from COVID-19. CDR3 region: CASSLTLTGQETQYF. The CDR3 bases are TGTGCCAGCAGCTTAACTTTGACAGGACAAGAGACCCAGTACTTC. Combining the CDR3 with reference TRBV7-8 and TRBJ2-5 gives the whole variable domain GAGVSQSPRYKVAKRGQDVALRCDPISGHVSLFWYQQALGQGPEFLTYFQNEAQLDKSGLPSDRFFAERPEGSVSTLKIQRTQQEDSAVYLCASSLTLTGQETQYFGPGTRLLVL.